The rows below give T cell receptor beta chains drawn from one sample of a study of cytomegalovirus exposure and HLA in healthy donors. Profiling relied on immunoSEQ multiplex PCR, and the TCRdb table lists in-frame clones only, not all of them. The profile shows roughly 200,000 clones, roughly 83% of them singletons. Sequencing used PBMCs. Receptors were obtained from a boy aged 2-15 years in good health and CMV-seronegative. Each CDR3 is given with its conserved first and last residue. D genes are given only for firm matches. Rows give clone size only sometimes, using once, few, many, or a class for an expanded clone.

J: TRBJ1-1; size: few; V: TRBV4-1; D: TRBD1; CDR3: CASSHPTTGKAFF; DNA: TGCGCCAGCAGCCACCCCACGACAGGGAAAGCTTTCTTT
J: TRBJ1-3; size: -; V: TRBV14; D: -; CDR3: CASSQVVGNTIYF; DNA: TGTGCCAGCAGCCAAGTAGTTGGAAACACCATATATTTT
J: TRBJ1-1; size: -; V: TRBV19; D: -; CDR3: CASRTTQGPENTEAFF; DNA: TGTGCCAGTAGGACCACACAGGGCCCCGAGAACACTGAAGCTTTCTTT
J: TRBJ1-4; size: -; V: TRBV5-6; D: TRBD1; CDR3: CASSWDRGGEKLFF; DNA: TGTGCCAGCAGCTGGGACAGGGGAGGGGAAAAACTGTTTTTT
J: TRBJ2-1; size: -; V: TRBV29-1; D: -; CDR3: CSVDLRVVWASGIQYNEQFF; DNA: TGCAGCGTTGACCTCAGGGTTGTGTGGGCCTCCGGCATTCAGTACAATGAGCAGTTCTTC
J: TRBJ2-7; size: -; V: TRBV5-1; D: TRBD1; CDR3: CASSLDRGYQNEQYF; DNA: TGCGCCAGCAGCTTGGACAGGGGGTACCAGAACGAGCAGTACTTC
J: TRBJ2-7; size: -; V: TRBV7-8; D: TRBD1; CDR3: CASSPLALGQGYYEQYF; DNA: TGTGCCAGCAGCCCACTAGCCCTGGGACAGGGGTACTACGAGCAGTACTTC
J: TRBJ2-7; size: -; V: TRBV5-1; D: -; CDR3: CASSLAGFLQYF; DNA: TGCGCCAGCAGCTTGGCGGGTTTCCTGCAGTACTTC
J: TRBJ2-3; size: few; V: TRBV9; D: TRBD1; CDR3: CASSASTGISTDTQYF; DNA: TGTGCCAGCAGCGCCTCGACAGGGATTAGCACAGATACGCAGTATTTT
J: TRBJ1-2; size: -; V: TRBV7-8; D: TRBD1; CDR3: CASSSTGVLPYGYTF; DNA: TGTGCCAGCAGCTCGACAGGGGTTCTACCCTATGGCTACACCTTC
J: TRBJ2-7; size: -; V: TRBV7-6; D: TRBD1; CDR3: CASSLRTGDSYEQYF; DNA: TGTGCCAGCAGCTTGAGGACAGGGGACTCCTACGAGCAGTACTTC
J: TRBJ1-1; size: once; V: TRBV7-6; D: TRBD1; CDR3: CASSLAGQGASEAFF; DNA: TGTGCCAGCAGCTTAGCGGGACAGGGGGCTAGTGAAGCTTTCTTT
J: TRBJ1-5; size: -; V: TRBV9; D: -; CDR3: CASSVGEGHQPQHF; DNA: TGTGCCAGCAGCGTAGGGGAGGGGCACCAGCCCCAGCATTTT
J: TRBJ2-2; size: -; V: TRBV6-9; D: -; CDR3: CASSIQGDTGELFF; DNA: TGTGCCAGCAGTATCCAGGGTGACACCGGGGAGCTGTTTTTT
J: TRBJ1-5; size: -; V: TRBV25-1; D: -; CDR3: CASSQQGYGEPQHF; DNA: TGTGCCAGCAGCCAACAGGGCTACGGGGAGCCCCAGCATTTT
J: TRBJ2-1; size: -; V: TRBV7-6; D: TRBD2; CDR3: CASSPTWGGGNEQFF; DNA: TGTGCCAGCAGCCCTACCTGGGGGGGAGGCAATGAGCAGTTCTTC
J: TRBJ1-6; size: -; V: TRBV5-6; D: -; CDR3: CASSLPGWNSPLHF; DNA: TGTGCCAGCAGCTTGCCCGGGTGGAATTCACCCCTCCACTTT
J: TRBJ2-2; size: -; V: TRBV29-1; D: -; CDR3: CSVEVPGSGELFF; DNA: TGCAGCGTTGAAGTCCCAGGGTCCGGGGAGCTGTTTTTT
J: TRBJ2-3; size: -; V: TRBV7-7; D: -; CDR3: CASSRYGDTRTDTQYF; DNA: TGTGCTAGCAGCAGATACGGGGACACCCGCACAGATACGCAGTATTTT
J: TRBJ1-2; size: -; V: TRBV4-1; D: TRBD1; CDR3: CASSPTGTAYGYTF; DNA: TGCGCCAGCAGCCCGACCGGGACAGCCTATGGCTACACCTTC
J: TRBJ2-2; size: -; V: TRBV5-5; D: -; CDR3: CASTPRGNTGELFF; DNA: TGTGCCAGCACCCCCAGGGGGAACACCGGGGAGCTGTTTTTT
J: TRBJ1-2; size: -; V: TRBV29-1; D: TRBD1; CDR3: CSVEGGGESYGYTF; DNA: TGCAGCGTTGAAGGAGGGGGCGAGAGCTATGGCTACACCTTC
J: TRBJ1-1; size: -; V: TRBV11-2; D: TRBD1; CDR3: CASSTDRGSTEAFF; DNA: TGTGCCAGCAGCACGGACAGGGGGAGCACTGAAGCTTTCTTT
J: TRBJ2-6; size: -; V: TRBV5-6; D: -; CDR3: CASSLAAVSGANVLTF; DNA: TGTGCCAGCAGCTTGGCCGCGGTCTCTGGGGCCAACGTCCTGACTTTC
J: TRBJ2-7; size: -; V: TRBV7-6; D: -; CDR3: CASSHGSLYEQYF; DNA: TGTGCCAGCAGTCACGGGTCCCTCTACGAGCAGTACTTC
J: TRBJ2-7; size: -; V: TRBV28; D: TRBD1; CDR3: CASSAGTAYEQYF; DNA: TGTGCCAGCAGTGCAGGGACAGCCTACGAGCAGTACTTC
J: TRBJ2-2; size: -; V: TRBV10-3; D: -; CDR3: CAIRDSLTGELFF; DNA: TGTGCCATCAGGGACAGCTTAACCGGGGAGCTGTTTTTT
J: TRBJ2-7; size: once; V: TRBV7-7; D: -; CDR3: CASSPSGVGNEQYF; DNA: TGTGCTAGCAGCCCTTCGGGGGTAGGCAACGAGCAGTACTTC
J: TRBJ1-4; size: few; V: TRBV30; D: -; CDR3: CAWSVGGRVEKLFF; DNA: TGTGCCTGGAGTGTGGGGGGGCGGGTTGAAAAACTGTTTTTT
J: TRBJ2-4; size: -; V: TRBV5-1; D: -; CDR3: CASSLPGEDIQYF; DNA: TGCGCCAGCAGCCTGCCGGGGGAGGACATTCAGTACTTC
J: TRBJ2-6; size: -; V: TRBV7-2; D: -; CDR3: CASTYDLTF; DNA: TGTGCCAGCACCTACGACCTGACTTTC
J: TRBJ2-3; size: -; V: TRBV6-4; D: -; CDR3: CASSKTGSTDTQYF; DNA: TGTGCCAGCAGTAAGACCGGGAGCACAGATACGCAGTATTTT
J: TRBJ2-1; size: once; V: TRBV30; D: TRBD2; CDR3: CAWTGLASYNEQFF; DNA: TGTGCCTGGACGGGACTAGCGTCCTACAATGAGCAGTTCTTC
J: TRBJ2-3; size: -; V: TRBV5-1; D: TRBD2; CDR3: CASRGDSGGPDTQYF; DNA: TGCGCCAGCAGGGGAGATAGCGGGGGGCCCGATACGCAGTATTTT
J: TRBJ1-2; size: -; V: TRBV30; D: -; CDR3: CAWSVSDYGYTF; DNA: TGTGCCTGGAGTGTATCGGACTATGGCTACACCTTC
J: TRBJ1-1; size: -; V: TRBV19; D: -; CDR3: CASSAGGGSRKAFF; DNA: TGTGCCAGTAGTGCGGGAGGGGGGAGCCGTAAAGCTTTCTTT
J: TRBJ2-7; size: -; V: TRBV6-5; D: TRBD2; CDR3: CASSYSSGRAYEQYF; DNA: TGTGCCAGCAGTTACTCGAGCGGGAGGGCTTACGAGCAGTACTTC
J: TRBJ2-5; size: -; V: TRBV9; D: -; CDR3: CASTPGGELQETQYF; DNA: TGTGCCAGCACCCCTGGCGGGGAGCTCCAAGAGACCCAGTACTTC
J: TRBJ1-1; size: -; V: TRBV30; D: -; CDR3: CAWSLGTLPEAFF; DNA: TGTGCCTGGAGTTTGGGCACTTTGCCTGAAGCTTTCTTT
J: TRBJ2-5; size: -; V: TRBV5-6; D: -; CDR3: CASSWGGQGAQYF; DNA: TGTGCCAGCAGCTGGGGGGGGCAGGGTGCCCAGTACTTC
J: TRBJ2-5; size: -; V: TRBV25-1; D: -; CDR3: CASSPPSSPGYF; DNA: TGTGCCAGCAGTCCCCCTTCCTCTCCGGGGTACTTC
J: TRBJ2-7; size: -; V: TRBV2; D: -; CDR3: CASRYTRDTYEQYF; DNA: TGTGCCAGCAGATATACCCGGGACACCTACGAGCAGTACTTC